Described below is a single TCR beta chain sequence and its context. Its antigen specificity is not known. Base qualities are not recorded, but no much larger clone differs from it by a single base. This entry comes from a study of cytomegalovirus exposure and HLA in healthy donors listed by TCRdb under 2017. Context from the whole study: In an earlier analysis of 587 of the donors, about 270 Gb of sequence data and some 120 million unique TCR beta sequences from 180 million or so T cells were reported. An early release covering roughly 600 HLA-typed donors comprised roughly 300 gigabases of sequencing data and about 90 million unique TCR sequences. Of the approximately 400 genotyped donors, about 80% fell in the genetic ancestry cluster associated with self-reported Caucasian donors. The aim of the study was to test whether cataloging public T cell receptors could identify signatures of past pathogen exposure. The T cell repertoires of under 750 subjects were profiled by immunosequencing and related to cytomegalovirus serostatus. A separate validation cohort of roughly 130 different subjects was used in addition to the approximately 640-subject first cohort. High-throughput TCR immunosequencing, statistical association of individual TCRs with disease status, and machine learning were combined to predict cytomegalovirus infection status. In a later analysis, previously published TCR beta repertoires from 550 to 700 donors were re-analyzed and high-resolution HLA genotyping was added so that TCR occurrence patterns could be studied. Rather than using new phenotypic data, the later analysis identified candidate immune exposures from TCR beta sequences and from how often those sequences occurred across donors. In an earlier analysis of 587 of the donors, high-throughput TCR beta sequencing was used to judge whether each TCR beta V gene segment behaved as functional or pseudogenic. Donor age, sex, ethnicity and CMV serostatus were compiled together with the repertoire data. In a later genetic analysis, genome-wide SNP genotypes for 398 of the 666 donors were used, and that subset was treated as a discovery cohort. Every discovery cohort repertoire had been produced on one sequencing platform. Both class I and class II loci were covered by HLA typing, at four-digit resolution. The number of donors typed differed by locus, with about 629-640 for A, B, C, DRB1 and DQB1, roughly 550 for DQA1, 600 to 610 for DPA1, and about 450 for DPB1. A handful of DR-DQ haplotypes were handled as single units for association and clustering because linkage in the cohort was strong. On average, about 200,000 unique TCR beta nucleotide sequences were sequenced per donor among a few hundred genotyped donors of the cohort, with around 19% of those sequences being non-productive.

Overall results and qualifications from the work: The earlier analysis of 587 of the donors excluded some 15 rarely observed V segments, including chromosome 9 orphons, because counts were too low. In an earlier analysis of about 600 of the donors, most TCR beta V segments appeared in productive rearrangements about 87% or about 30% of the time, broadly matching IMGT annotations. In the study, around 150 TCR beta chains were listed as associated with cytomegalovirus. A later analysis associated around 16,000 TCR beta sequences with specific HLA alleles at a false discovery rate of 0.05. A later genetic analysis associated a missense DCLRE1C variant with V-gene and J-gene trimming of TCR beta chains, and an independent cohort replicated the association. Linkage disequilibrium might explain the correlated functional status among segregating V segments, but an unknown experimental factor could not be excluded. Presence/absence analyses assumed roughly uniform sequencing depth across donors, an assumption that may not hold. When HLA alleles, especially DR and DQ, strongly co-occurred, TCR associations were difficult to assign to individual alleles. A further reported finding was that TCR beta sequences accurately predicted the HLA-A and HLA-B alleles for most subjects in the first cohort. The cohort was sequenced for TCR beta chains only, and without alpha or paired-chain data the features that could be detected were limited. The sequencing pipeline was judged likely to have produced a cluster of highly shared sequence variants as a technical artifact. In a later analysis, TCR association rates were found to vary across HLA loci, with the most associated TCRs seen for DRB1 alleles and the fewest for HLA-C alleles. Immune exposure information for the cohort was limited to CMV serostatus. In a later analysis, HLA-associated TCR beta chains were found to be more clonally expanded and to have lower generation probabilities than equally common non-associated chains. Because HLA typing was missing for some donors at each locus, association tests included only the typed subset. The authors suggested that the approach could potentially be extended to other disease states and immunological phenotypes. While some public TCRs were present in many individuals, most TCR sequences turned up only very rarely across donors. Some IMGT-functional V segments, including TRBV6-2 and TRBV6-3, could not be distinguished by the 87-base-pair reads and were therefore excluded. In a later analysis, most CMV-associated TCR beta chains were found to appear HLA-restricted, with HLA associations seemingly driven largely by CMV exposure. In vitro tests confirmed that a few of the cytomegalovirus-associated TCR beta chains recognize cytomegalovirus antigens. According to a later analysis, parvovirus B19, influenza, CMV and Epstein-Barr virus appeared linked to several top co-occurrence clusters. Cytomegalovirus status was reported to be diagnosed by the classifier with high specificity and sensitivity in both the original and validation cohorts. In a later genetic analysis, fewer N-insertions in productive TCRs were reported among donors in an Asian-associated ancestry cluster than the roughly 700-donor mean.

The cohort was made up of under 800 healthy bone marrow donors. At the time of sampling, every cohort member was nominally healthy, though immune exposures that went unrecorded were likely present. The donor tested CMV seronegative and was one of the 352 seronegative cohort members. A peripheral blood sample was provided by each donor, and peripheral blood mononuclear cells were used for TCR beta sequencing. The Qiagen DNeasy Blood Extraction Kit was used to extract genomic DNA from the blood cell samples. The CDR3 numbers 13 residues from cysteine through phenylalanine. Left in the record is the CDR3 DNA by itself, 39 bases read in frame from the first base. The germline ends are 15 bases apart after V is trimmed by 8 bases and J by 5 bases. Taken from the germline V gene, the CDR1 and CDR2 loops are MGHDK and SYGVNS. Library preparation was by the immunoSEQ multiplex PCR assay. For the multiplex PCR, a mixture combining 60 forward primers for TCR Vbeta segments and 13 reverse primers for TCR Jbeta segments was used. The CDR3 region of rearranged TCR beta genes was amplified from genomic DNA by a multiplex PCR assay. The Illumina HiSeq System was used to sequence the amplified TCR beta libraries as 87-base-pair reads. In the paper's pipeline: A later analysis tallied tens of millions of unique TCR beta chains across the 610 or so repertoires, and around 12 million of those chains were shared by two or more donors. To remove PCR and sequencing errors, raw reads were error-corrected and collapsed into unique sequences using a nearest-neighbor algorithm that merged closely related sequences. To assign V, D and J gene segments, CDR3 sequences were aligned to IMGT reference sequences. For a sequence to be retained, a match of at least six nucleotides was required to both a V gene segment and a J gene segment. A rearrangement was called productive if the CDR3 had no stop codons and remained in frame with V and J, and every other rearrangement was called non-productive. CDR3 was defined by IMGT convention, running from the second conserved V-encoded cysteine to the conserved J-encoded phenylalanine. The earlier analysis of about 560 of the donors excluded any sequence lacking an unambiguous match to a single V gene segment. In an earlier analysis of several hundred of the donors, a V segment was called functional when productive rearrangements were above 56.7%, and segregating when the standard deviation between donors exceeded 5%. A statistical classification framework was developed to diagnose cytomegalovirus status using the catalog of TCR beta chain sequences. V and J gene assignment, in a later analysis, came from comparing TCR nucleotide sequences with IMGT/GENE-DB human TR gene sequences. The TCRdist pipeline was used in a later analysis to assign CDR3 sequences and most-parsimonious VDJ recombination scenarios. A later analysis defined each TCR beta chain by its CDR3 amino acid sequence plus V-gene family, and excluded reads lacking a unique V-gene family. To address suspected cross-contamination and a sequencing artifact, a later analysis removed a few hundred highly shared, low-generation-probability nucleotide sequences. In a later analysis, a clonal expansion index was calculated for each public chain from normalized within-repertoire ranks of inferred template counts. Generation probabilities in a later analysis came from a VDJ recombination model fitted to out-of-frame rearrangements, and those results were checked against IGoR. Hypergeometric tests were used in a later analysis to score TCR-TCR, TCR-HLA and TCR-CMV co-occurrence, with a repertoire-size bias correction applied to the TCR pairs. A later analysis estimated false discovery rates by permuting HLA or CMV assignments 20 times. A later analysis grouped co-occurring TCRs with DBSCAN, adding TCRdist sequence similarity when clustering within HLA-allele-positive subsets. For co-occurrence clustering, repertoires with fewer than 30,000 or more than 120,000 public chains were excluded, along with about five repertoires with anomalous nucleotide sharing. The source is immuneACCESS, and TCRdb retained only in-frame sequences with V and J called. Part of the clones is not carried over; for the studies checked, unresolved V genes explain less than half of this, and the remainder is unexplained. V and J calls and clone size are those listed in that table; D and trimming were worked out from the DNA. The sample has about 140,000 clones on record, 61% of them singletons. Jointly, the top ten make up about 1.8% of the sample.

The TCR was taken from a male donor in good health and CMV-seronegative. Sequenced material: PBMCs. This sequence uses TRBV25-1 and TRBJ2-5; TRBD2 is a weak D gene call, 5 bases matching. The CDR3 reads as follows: CASGAAGRETQYF. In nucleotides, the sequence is TGTGCCAGCGGAGCGGCAGGAAGGGAGACCCAGTACTTC. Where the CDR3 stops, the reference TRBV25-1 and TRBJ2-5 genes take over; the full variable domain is EADIYQTPRYLVIGTGKKITLECSQTMGHDKMYWYQQDPGMELHLIHYSYGVNSTEKGDLSSESTVSRIRTEHFPLTLESARPSHTSQYLCASGAAGRETQYFGPGTRLLVL.